This is a list of T cell receptor beta chains from one sample in a study of cytomegalovirus exposure and HLA in healthy donors. TCRdb's copy holds only in-frame clones and misses some; the assay was immunoSEQ multiplex PCR. The sample lists about 160,000 clones; approximately 80% were seen once. The sample taken for sequencing was PBMCs. The receptors derive from a man aged 25-40 years in good health and CMV-seropositive. Each CDR3 is given with its conserved first and last residue. Fields, in order: D gene, CDR3 length, V gene, J gene, CDR3 protein. A D gene is named only where the DNA matches it firmly.

>.|14|TRBV11-2|TRBJ1-6
CASRQQGANSPLHF
>TRBD1|15|TRBV30|TRBJ2-3
CAWSVGTVSTDTQYF
>.|16|TRBV19|TRBJ1-6
CASKASSSSYNSPLHF
>TRBD2|15|TRBV5-1|TRBJ2-5
CASSLALAASETQYF
>.|16|TRBV7-9|TRBJ2-3
CASSYGRLGATDTQYF
>.|17|TRBV4-3|TRBJ1-5
CASSQDLYEQQNQPQHF
>TRBD2|13|TRBV6-5|TRBJ2-5
CASTAGGRETQYF
>TRBD1|14|TRBV30|TRBJ2-2
CAWTWTGGTGELFF
>TRBD1|16|TRBV4-1|TRBJ1-5
CASSPGQGAGNQPQHF
>.|14|TRBV7-6|TRBJ2-5
CASSLPDLVETQYF
>TRBD1|16|TRBV10-1|TRBJ2-1
CASSEQGQGGYNEQFF
>TRBD1|16|TRBV6-5|TRBJ1-2
CASSYVRTGGSYGYTF
>.|14|TRBV5-1|TRBJ2-3
CASSLPEGTDTQYF
>.|14|TRBV5-6|TRBJ1-1
CASSLEGLGAEAFF
>TRBD1|13|TRBV28|TRBJ2-3
CASLDRGRDTQYF
>TRBD1|15|TRBV4-1|.
CASSQTDREYYEQYF
>.|14|TRBV5-1|TRBJ1-1
CASSSQGRSTEAFF
>TRBD2|17|TRBV10-3|TRBJ2-3
CAISEGGLAQSTDTQYF
>TRBD1|12|TRBV29-1|TRBJ2-7
CSVSGQGSEQYF
>.|11|TRBV30|TRBJ2-7
CAWSNSYEQYF
>TRBD1|12|TRBV7-9|TRBJ2-7
CASSFSGGAQYF
>.|16|TRBV7-3|TRBJ1-5
CASSLAGGTDHQPQHF
>TRBD1|16|TRBV28|TRBJ2-3
CASSPYGTGPKDTQYF
>.|15|TRBV30|TRBJ2-7
CAWSGGGAADNEQYF
>.|14|TRBV6-5|TRBJ2-1
CASSSTTRDNEQFF
>.|15|TRBV5-6|TRBJ2-1
CASSFGAYSYNEQFF
>.|12|TRBV28|TRBJ1-5
CASRLLNQPQHF
>.|13|TRBV25-1|TRBJ1-1
CASSGGGPTEAFF
>.|13|TRBV5-4|TRBJ2-7
CASSLAAVEEQYF
>.|12|TRBV30|TRBJ2-7
CAWRSTSEEQYF
>.|14|TRBV18|TRBJ1-1
CASSPAGSNTEAFF
>.|14|TRBV2|TRBJ2-5
CASSDGEDQETQYF
>.|16|TRBV5-1|TRBJ1-4
CASSEEDSRGAEKLFF
>.|12|TRBV30|TRBJ2-7
CAWSVQFYEQYF
>TRBD1|13|TRBV7-9|TRBJ1-2
CASSQGQELGYTF
>.|12|TRBV7-3|TRBJ2-3
CASSLIRTVQYF
>.|14|TRBV28|TRBJ2-7
CASSFSGNSYEQYF
>.|14|TRBV9|TRBJ2-1
CASSVGSGNNEQFF
>.|14|TRBV27|TRBJ1-1
CASSLLTGSTEAFF
>.|14|TRBV6-1|TRBJ1-1
CASMTRGGETEAFF
>.|12|TRBV25-1|TRBJ2-3
CASSDYTDTQYF
>.|15|TRBV7-3|TRBJ2-1
CASSLGRPGYNEQFF
>TRBD1|14|TRBV19|TRBJ2-5
CASSGTGGGETQYF
>.|9|TRBV28|TRBJ2-7
CASCSKQYF
>.|15|TRBV11-3|TRBJ2-3
CASSLQGGGASPQYF
>.|13|TRBV4-1|TRBJ2-7
CASSPSPSYEQYF
>.|13|TRBV27|TRBJ2-7
CASSYGQTYEQYF
>TRBD2|15|TRBV7-9|TRBJ2-1
CASSLVAGDYNEQFF
>.|15|TRBV4-3|TRBJ1-5
CASSQDGQANQPQHF
>.|16|TRBV7-6|TRBJ2-6
CASGQGDGSGANVLTF
>TRBD1|16|TRBV5-4|TRBJ2-2
CASRGGTGRATGELFF
>TRBD1|16|TRBV5-1|TRBJ1-1
CASSQGTGGRNTEAFF
>TRBD1|14|TRBV7-9|TRBJ1-2
CASSYRGTNYGYTF
>TRBD1|13|TRBV6-1|TRBJ2-7
CASSEAGQGWQYF